This is a list of T cell receptor beta chains from one sample in a study of T cell changes during pregnancy in multiple sclerosis. The method was immunoSEQ multiplex PCR; TCRdb's version includes in-frame clones alone and lacks a portion of them. The sample records about 93,000 clones, approximately 92% being singletons. Source: peripheral blood, taken after pregnancy. Every receptor here comes from a female donor with multiple sclerosis, enrolled in a pregnancy study. Both conserved end residues are part of each CDR3. The order of the fields is D gene, V gene, J gene, clone size, CDR3 protein, CDR3 DNA. A D gene is named only where the DNA matches it firmly. Not all rows give a size; the values are once, few, many and, for expanded clones, a class.

TRBD1	TRBV10-2	TRBJ1-5	-	CASSDRGLQPQHF	TGCGCCAGCTCGGACAGGGGGCTTCAGCCCCAGCATTTT
-	TRBV6-5	TRBJ1-3	-	CATRFFSGNTIYF	TGTGCCACCAGGTTCTTCTCTGGAAACACCATATATTTT
TRBD1	TRBV7-2	TRBJ2-1	-	CASTPRRTGGNEQFF	TGTGCCAGCACCCCCCGCCGGACAGGGGGGAATGAGCAGTTCTTC
-	TRBV30	TRBJ1-5	-	CAWSVAPYQPQHF	TGTGCCTGGAGTGTAGCCCCTTATCAGCCCCAGCATTTT
TRBD1	TRBV10-3	TRBJ2-5	-	CATTDRDREETQYF	TGTGCCACCACGGACCGGGACAGGGAAGAGACCCAGTACTTC
TRBD2	TRBV4-2	TRBJ2-3	-	CASSQDRGGPTDTQYF	TGTGCCAGCAGCCAAGATCGCGGGGGGCCCACAGATACGCAGTATTTT
TRBD1	TRBV18	TRBJ1-6	-	CASSPDRETPLHF	TGTGCCAGCTCACCTGACAGGGAAACACCCCTCCACTTT
-	TRBV5-5	TRBJ2-7	-	CASSLGLVVYEQYF	TGTGCCAGCAGCTTGGGACTAGTAGTTTACGAGCAGTACTTC
TRBD1	TRBV6-5	TRBJ2-2	-	CASSWDRNTGELFF	TGTGCCAGCAGTTGGGACAGAAACACCGGGGAGCTGTTTTTT
-	TRBV5-6	TRBJ2-2	-	CASSFVSQGAGELFF	TGTGCCAGCAGCTTCGTCTCACAGGGAGCCGGGGAGCTGTTTTTT
-	TRBV30	TRBJ2-6	once	CASDRNALSGANVLTF	TGTGCCTCAGACAGAAACGCCCTCTCTGGGGCCAACGTCCTGACTTTC
-	TRBV5-4	TRBJ2-1	-	CASSLGGSSYNEQFF	TGTGCCAGCAGCTTGGGCGGCAGCTCCTACAATGAGCAGTTCTTC
TRBD2	TRBV9	TRBJ2-7	-	CASSVATGGTYEQYF	TGTGCCAGCAGCGTAGCAACGGGGGGTACCTACGAGCAGTACTTC
-	TRBV18	TRBJ2-3	-	CASSPLTASTDTQYF	TGTGCCAGCTCACCATTGACAGCTAGCACAGATACGCAGTATTTT
-	TRBV7-2	TRBJ2-7	-	CASSLVPRLGVDEQYF	TGTGCCAGCAGCTTAGTTCCACGGCTAGGGGTCGACGAGCAGTACTTC
-	TRBV6-1	TRBJ1-2	-	CASSYTQGGYGYTF	TGTGCCAGCAGTTATACTCAGGGAGGCTATGGCTACACCTTC
TRBD1	TRBV6-6	TRBJ1-1	-	CASSPGQGARYTEAFF	TGTGCCAGCAGCCCGGGACAGGGGGCACGTTACACTGAAGCTTTCTTT
-	TRBV4-1	TRBJ1-5	-	CASSQIEARDQPQHF	TGCGCCAGCAGCCAAATAGAGGCCCGGGATCAGCCCCAGCATTTT
-	TRBV29-1	TRBJ2-1	-	CSVTDRAAVSYNEQFF	TGCAGCGTCACCGACCGCGCGGCAGTCTCCTACAATGAGCAGTTCTTC
-	TRBV29-1	TRBJ2-2	-	CSVEGAGGTGELFF	TGCAGCGTTGAGGGGGCAGGGGGGACCGGGGAGCTGTTTTTT
TRBD2	TRBV7-2	TRBJ2-3	-	CASSPGTSGNTQYF	TGTGCCAGCAGCCCCGGGACTAGCGGAAATACGCAGTATTTT
-	TRBV4-3	TRBJ1-5	-	CASSQDLQELGNQPQHF	TGCGCCAGCAGCCAAGATCTCCAAGAGTTGGGCAATCAGCCCCAGCATTTT
-	TRBV5-6	TRBJ1-4	-	CASSLLDSPVATNEKLFF	TGTGCCAGCAGCCTACTGGACAGCCCGGTGGCAACTAATGAAAAACTGTTTTTT
-	TRBV5-1	TRBJ2-1	-	CASSFEQGDEQFF	TGCGCCAGCAGCTTCGAACAGGGCGATGAGCAGTTCTTC
-	TRBV29-1	TRBJ1-5	-	CSVGGRNSNQPQHF	TGCAGCGTTGGGGGCAGGAACAGCAATCAGCCCCAGCATTTT
TRBD1	TRBV6-5	TRBJ1-2	-	CASSYLGQGASYGYTF	TGTGCCAGCAGTTACTTGGGACAGGGGGCTAGCTATGGCTACACCTTC
-	TRBV21-1	TRBJ1-2	-	CASSNYGSNYGYTF	TGTGCCAGCAGCAACTACGGGAGTAACTATGGCTACACCTTC
TRBD1	TRBV4-2	TRBJ1-2	-	CASSQGQGGDGYTF	TGTGCCAGCAGCCAAGGACAGGGGGGGGATGGCTACACCTTC
TRBD1	TRBV6-5	TRBJ2-3	-	CASSYDGQGMQYF	TGTGCCAGCAGTTATGACGGACAGGGGATGCAGTATTTT
-	TRBV29-1	TRBJ2-7	-	CSVEGLKYEQYF	TGCAGCGTTGAAGGGCTGAAGTACGAGCAGTACTTC
-	TRBV2	TRBJ2-5	-	CASSLVWETQYF	TGTGCCAGCAGTCTAGTTTGGGAGACCCAGTACTTC
-	TRBV6-5	TRBJ2-1	-	CASSFERAPNEQFF	TGTGCCAGCAGTTTTGAGCGGGCGCCCAATGAGCAGTTCTTC
-	TRBV30	TRBJ2-1	-	CAWSGEMNSYNEQFF	TGTGCCTGGAGTGGCGAGATGAACTCCTACAATGAGCAGTTCTTC
-	TRBV2	TRBJ1-4	-	CASRWQEGEKLFF	TGTGCCAGCCGGTGGCAGGAGGGAGAAAAACTGTTTTTT
TRBD1	TRBV5-8	TRBJ2-5	-	CASSWLKRTGGEETQYF	TGTGCCAGCAGCTGGTTGAAGAGGACAGGGGGTGAAGAGACCCAGTACTTC
-	TRBV19	TRBJ1-5	-	CASSIMGGGGNQPQHF	TGTGCCAGTAGTATTATGGGGGGTGGTGGCAATCAGCCCCAGCATTTT
-	TRBV18	TRBJ2-7	-	CASSPPGSALYEQYF	TGTGCCAGCTCACCACCGGGCTCAGCCCTGTACGAGCAGTACTTC
TRBD2	TRBV2	TRBJ2-1	-	CASSEAGGIYNEQFF	TGTGCCAGCAGTGAGGCGGGAGGCATCTACAATGAGCAGTTCTTC
TRBD2	TRBV7-9	TRBJ2-3	-	CASSPPWGGGTDTQYF	TGTGCCAGCAGCCCCCCCTGGGGCGGGGGGACAGATACGCAGTATTTT
TRBD2	TRBV7-7	TRBJ2-7	-	CASSLGLAGAYEQYF	TGTGCCAGCAGCCTGGGACTAGCGGGGGCCTACGAGCAGTACTTC
TRBD2	TRBV25-1	TRBJ2-3	-	CASSRSSGLRGDTQYF	TGTGCCAGCAGTAGGTCTAGCGGGCTTCGTGGAGATACGCAGTATTTT
-	TRBV27	TRBJ2-7	-	CASSSSYEQYF	TGTGCCAGCAGTTCTTCCTACGAGCAGTACTTC
-	TRBV2	TRBJ1-5	-	CASSEGRRTQHF	TGTGCCAGCAGTGAAGGCAGGAGGACCCAGCATTTT
-	TRBV9	TRBJ2-3	-	CASSYRVTSTDTQYF	TGTGCCAGCAGCTACAGGGTAACTAGCACAGATACGCAGTATTTT
TRBD1	TRBV19	TRBJ2-1	-	CASGTGGSYNEQFF	TGTGCCAGTGGTACAGGGGGCTCCTACAATGAGCAGTTCTTC
-	TRBV7-9	TRBJ2-7	once	CASSLVSLRGLEQYF	TGTGCCAGCAGCTTAGTATCCCTTAGGGGCCTCGAGCAGTACTTC
-	TRBV25-1	TRBJ1-3	many	CASSDSSNTIYF	TGTGCCAGCAGTGATTCTTCAAACACCATATATTTT
-	TRBV7-6	TRBJ1-3	many	CASSLATRDRNTIYF	TGTGCCAGCAGCTTAGCGACCCGGGACAGAAACACCATATATTTT
TRBD1	TRBV5-1	TRBJ2-2	-	CASSLRQGNTGELFF	TGCGCCAGCAGCTTAAGACAGGGGAACACCGGGGAGCTGTTTTTT
-	TRBV5-1	TRBJ1-4	-	CASSLGTDLREKLFF	TGCGCCAGCAGCTTGGGGACAGACCTCAGGGAAAAACTGTTTTTT
TRBD1	TRBV19	TRBJ1-1	-	CASSTRQGSNTEAFF	TGTGCCAGTAGTACTAGACAGGGATCGAACACTGAAGCTTTCTTT
TRBD1	TRBV19	TRBJ1-5	-	CASSSLQGANQPQHF	TGTGCCAGTAGTTCACTCCAGGGGGCGAATCAGCCCCAGCATTTT
TRBD2	TRBV10-1	TRBJ2-7	-	CASSETSGGTLHEQYF	TGCGCCAGCAGTGAGACTAGCGGGGGGACTCTGCACGAGCAGTACTTC
TRBD1	TRBV7-2	TRBJ2-7	-	CASSGSGTGTSYEQYF	TGTGCCAGCAGCGGATCCGGGACAGGGACCTCCTACGAGCAGTACTTC